The source of this T cell receptor beta chain is a study of blood T cell repertoires in COVID-19. On the study more broadly: Sites in the United States, Italy and Spain provided acute and convalescent COVID-19 samples. Sources were T cells, B-cell-depleted T cells, or PBMCs; the material itself was cDNA or gDNA.

Germline V CDR1 and CDR2: SGHTS, YDEGEE. CDR3 size: 14 residues. J lost 7 bases, V lost 4 bases, and 4 bases had no gene match. The authors' processing: Counts of nucleated cells, estimated from reference gene primer amplification, were obtained. The protocol was immunoSEQ multiplex PCR, while the TCRdb copy is restricted to in-frame clones and leaves out a portion. D and trimming were read from the DNA, whereas the V and J calls and clone size are those reported in that table. Among approximately 100,000 clones listed, 91% were seen once. This TCR derives from a man between 60 and 75 years old with acute or convalescent COVID-19. Sequencing used peripheral blood. This rearrangement joins TRBV5-8 to TRBJ2-2, with 10 bases matching TRBD1. Written as DNA, the CDR3 is TGTGCCAGCAGCCGAGACAGGGGGCGCGGGGAGCTGTTTTTT. It translates to CASSRDRGRGELFF.